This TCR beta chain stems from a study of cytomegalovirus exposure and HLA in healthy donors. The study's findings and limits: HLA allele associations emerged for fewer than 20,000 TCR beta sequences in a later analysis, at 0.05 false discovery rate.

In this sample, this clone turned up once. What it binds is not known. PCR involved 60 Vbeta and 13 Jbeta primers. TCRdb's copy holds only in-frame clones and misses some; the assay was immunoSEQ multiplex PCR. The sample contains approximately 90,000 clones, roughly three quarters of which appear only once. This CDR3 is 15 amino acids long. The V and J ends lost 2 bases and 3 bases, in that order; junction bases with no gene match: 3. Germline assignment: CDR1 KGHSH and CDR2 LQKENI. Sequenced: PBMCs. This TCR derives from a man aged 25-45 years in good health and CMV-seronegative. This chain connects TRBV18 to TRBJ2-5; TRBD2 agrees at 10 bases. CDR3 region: CASSPFGLAEETQYF. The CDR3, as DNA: TGTGCCAGCTCACCATTCGGACTAGCGGAAGAGACCCAGTACTTC.